This T cell receptor beta chain was captured in a study of T cell clonality in common variable immunodeficiency. This clone was observed at least ten times. The sequenced fragment ends 3 residues before the CDR3 boundary, so the rest is inferred from the germline J gene. Germline trimming cut 1 base from V and 7 bases from J; bases unmatched to any gene: 8. CDR1 is MNHNS and CDR2 is SASEGT in the germline V gene. The CDR3 consists of 15 residues. The protocol was immunoSEQ multiplex PCR, while the TCRdb copy is restricted to in-frame clones and leaves out a portion. The table lists 40,000 to 60,000 clones, with no singletons.

The TCR was taken from a person between 18 and 75 years old in good health. The chain links TRBV6-1 to TRBJ1-2, with TRBD1 matching 8 bases. The source material was peripheral blood mononuclear cells. Incomplete CDR3 DNA: TGTGCCAGCAGTGAAGGACTGGACAGGGTGGCTGGC. It yields the protein CASSEGLDRVAG. In full, the CDR3 is CASSEGLDRVAGYTF.